The clone carrying this T cell receptor (beta chain) is medium-sized by share. MiXCR was used by TCRdb to re-call the PCR reads. Of around 50,000 clones listed, 25% to 30% are singletons. Thyroid surgery took place with no prior treatment in any patient. This record comes from a study of metastatic and nonmetastatic thyroid tumors. Germline V gives CDR1 MNHEY, CDR2 SVGEGT. Trimming stripped 7 bases from V and 5 bases from J, with 13 bases between. This CDR3 is built from 13 residues. What was sequenced was blood. The receptor was isolated from a female donor with papillary thyroid cancer or a benign thyroid nodule (not recorded which). Some clones in this sample may be carry-over from other donors' samples. The rearrangement links TRBV6-2 or TRBV6-3 to TRBJ2-3; D gene uncertain. The CDR3 DNA is TGTGCCAGCACCTACGGACCTCAAGATACGCAGTATTTT. Translation gives CASTYGPQDTQYF.